This TCR beta chain is from a study of blood T cell repertoires in COVID-19. Study in general: The study drew acute and convalescent COVID-19 samples from the United States, Italy and Spain. T cells, B-cell-depleted T cells, or PBMCs supplied cDNA or gDNA.

Authors' processing steps: Amplified reference gene primers provided the basis for estimating nucleated cell counts. Assay: immunoSEQ multiplex PCR; the TCRdb copy retains only in-frame clones and omits some. V, J and clone size reflect that table, while D and trimming were determined from the DNA. The sample yields around 84,000 clones, approximately 90% seen once. Germline CDR1 LNHDA, CDR2 SQIVND (reference sequence). With 5 bases clipped from V and 3 bases from J, the junction kept 2 bases outside the gene matches. The CDR3 consists of 14 residues. The sequenced material came from peripheral blood. The receptor's source is a man aged 50-59 years with active COVID-19. This rearrangement joins TRBV19 to TRBJ2-2; 8 positions match TRBD1. CDR3 DNA: TGTGCCAGTAGTCCAGGGGGCCACACCGGGGAGCTGTTTTTT. This translates into CASSPGGHTGELFF.